Shown below are 12 T cell receptor beta chains from a single sample sequenced in a study of cytomegalovirus exposure and HLA in healthy donors. Sequencing was performed with immunoSEQ multiplex PCR; in TCRdb, only in-frame clones are kept and a portion is missing. The repertoire has roughly 190,000 clones, approximately 89% of them found once; the top ten carry around 7.2%. The sequenced sample consisted of PBMCs. These receptors were obtained from a man aged 25 to 40 in good health and CMV-seropositive.

The rearrangement joins TRBV5-1 to TRBJ2-7; D unresolved. Germline lookup yields CDR1 SGHRS and CDR2 YFSETQ. V was clipped by 1 base and J by 5 bases, with 7 bases between them. The CDR3 is 12 residues long. The CDR3 DNA follows: TGCGCCAGCAGCTTGTCGATGAACGAGCAGTACTTC. Translation gives CASSLSMNEQYF.

The genes are TRBV19 and TRBJ1-1; TRBD1 matches at 9 bases. With V trimmed by 0 bases and J by 1 base, 6 bases remained unmatched. This CDR3 has 17 amino acids. Germline values: CDR1 LNHDA, CDR2 SQIVND (reference sequence). The DNA for the CDR3 is TGTGCCAGTAGTATAGATGTCGGGACAGGGCCGAACACTGAAGCTTTCTTT. It specifies CASSIDVGTGPNTEAFF.

The chain joins TRBV2 to TRBJ2-5; no reliable D call. This CDR3 is built from 13 residues. The germline gives CDR1 SNHLY, CDR2 FYNNEI. Between the trimmed V and J ends, which lost 5 bases and 2 bases, there was a span of 9 bases. The CDR3 nucleotides are TGTGCCAGCAGTTCCGGGCCGCAAGAGACCCAGTACTTC. The encoded protein is CASSSGPQETQYF.

The rearrangement links TRBV5-5 to TRBJ2-1; a weak D match, TRBD1 (5 bases). CDR1 is SGHKS and CDR2 is YYEKEE in the germline V gene (reference sequence). The V end was cut by 1 base, the J end by 5 bases, with 10 bases between. The length of the CDR3 is 14 residues. The CDR3 reads CASSLRPGNNEQFF. The CDR3 coding sequence is TGTGCCAGCAGCTTGCGCCCAGGGAACAATGAGCAGTTCTTC.

This rearrangement joins TRBV6-5 to TRBJ2-3; no reliable D call. Germline CDR1 reads MNHEY; CDR2 reads SVGAGI. The CDR3 is made up of 12 amino acids. The ends were cut back, 2 bases at V and 6 bases at J, with 6 bases in the middle. The CDR3 nucleotides are TGTGCCAGCAGTTACATTGGGGATACGCAGTATTTT. Translated: CASSYIGDTQYF.

This chain uses TRBV27 with TRBJ2-7, with TRBD2 identical over 13 bases. Germline CDR1 MNHEY, CDR2 SMNVEV (reference sequence). This CDR3 has 14 residues. V was pared by 5 bases and J by 7 bases, with 5 bases of the junction left unmatched. The CDR3 coding sequence is TGTGCCAGCAGTCCCGGACTAGCGGGAGAGGAGCAGTACTTC. Protein sequence: CASSPGLAGEEQYF.

The chain uses TRBV7-9 and TRBJ2-3, with D perhaps matching TRBD1 (5 bases). Germline V CDR1 and CDR2: SEHNR, FQNEAQ (reference sequence). Between the trimmed V and J ends, which lost 1 base and 2 bases, there was a span of 22 bases. The CDR3 runs 19 residues. Here the CDR3 DNA reads TGTGCCAGCAGCTTAGGTCCAGGGCAGGCCAACTGGCTCACAGATACGCAGTATTTT. It is translated as CASSLGPGQANWLTDTQYF.

V usage is TRBV29-1 and J usage is TRBJ2-7, with D perhaps matching TRBD2 (5 bases). CDR1 is SQVTM, CDR2 ANQGSEA, per germline. CDR3 length equals 14 residues. V was trimmed by 0 bases and J by 5 bases, leaving 14 bases between them. The CDR3 DNA follows: TGCAGCGTTGAAGATCAGGCGGGTTCCCACGAGCAGTACTTC. Translation gives CSVEDQAGSHEQYF.

The chain has TRBV5-1 and TRBJ2-7, with D unclear. Germline V gene lookup returns CDR1 SGHRS and CDR2 YFSETQ. V was trimmed by 0 bases and J by 9 bases, leaving 10 bases between them. This CDR3 has 12 residues. Written as DNA, the CDR3 is TGCGCCAGCAGCTTGGGCAGCTCGGGGCAGTACTTC. Translating it yields CASSLGSSGQYF.

The chain combines TRBV6-5 with TRBJ2-7; D may be TRBD1 or TRBD2 (5 bases each). Trimming took off 1 base at V and 2 bases at J, with 15 bases between the two ends. The CDR3 has 16 residues. From germline, CDR1 is MNHEY and CDR2 SVGAGI. In DNA, the CDR3 is TGTGCCAGCAGTTACTTCGGGACGGACTCTACCTACGAGCAGTACTTC. This codes for CASSYFGTDSTYEQYF.

The gene calls are TRBV19 and TRBJ2-7; TRBD2 matches at 7 bases. CDR3 length equals 15 residues. The germline CDR1 and CDR2 sequences are LNHDA and SQIVND (reference sequence). The V and J ends lost 5 bases and 0 bases, in that order; junction bases with no gene match: 7. The CDR3 protein is CASSQQAGSSYEQYF. The CDR3, as DNA: TGTGCCAGTAGTCAACAAGCGGGAAGCTCCTACGAGCAGTACTTC.

V usage is TRBV9 and J usage is TRBJ2-5; TRBD2 agrees at 9 bases. The CDR3 contains 17 residues. Looked up from germline, CDR1 is SGDLS and CDR2 is YYNGEE. The J segment lost 4 bases and the V segment lost 2 bases, leaving 12 bases of the junction unmatched. The CDR3 sequence: CASSVVPAGGPGETQYF. Written as DNA, the CDR3 is TGTGCCAGCAGCGTCGTCCCTGCGGGGGGGCCGGGAGAGACCCAGTACTTC.